This is a list of T cell receptor beta chains from one sample in a study of blood T cell repertoires in COVID-19. Profiled with immunoSEQ multiplex PCR; TCRdb holds only in-frame clones, not every one. This sample has roughly 42,000 clones, with about 90% found just once. The material sequenced was peripheral blood. Every receptor here comes from a man in his fifties or sixties with acute or convalescent COVID-19. CDR3s include the opening cysteine and the closing phenylalanine or tryptophan. The order of the fields is D gene, J gene, clone size, V gene, CDR3 protein, CDR3 DNA. D genes are given only for firm matches. Rows give clone size only sometimes, using once, few, many, or a class for an expanded clone.

D: TRBD2
J: TRBJ2-3
size: .
V: TRBV4-2
CDR3: CASSQELAGLRRDTQYF
DNA: TGTGCCAGCAGCCAAGAACTAGCGGGGCTAAGGAGAGATACGCAGTATTTT

D: .
J: TRBJ2-2
size: .
V: TRBV1
CDR3: CTSSQDRLAVNTGELFF
DNA: TGCACCAGCAGCCAAGACAGACTAGCCGTGAACACCGGGGAGCTGTTTTTT

D: .
J: TRBJ1-3
size: .
V: TRBV5-1
CDR3: CASSLTASSGNTIYF
DNA: TGCGCCAGCAGTTTGACCGCCAGCTCTGGAAACACCATATATTTT

D: .
J: TRBJ2-3
size: few
V: TRBV19
CDR3: CASSTVAVGTDTQYF
DNA: TGTGCCAGTAGTACGGTAGCGGTGGGCACAGATACGCAGTATTTT

D: .
J: TRBJ1-3
size: .
V: TRBV7-6
CDR3: CASSLTFTPNTIYF
DNA: TGTGCCAGCAGCTTAACTTTTACCCCGAACACCATATATTTT

D: TRBD1
J: TRBJ1-4
size: once
V: TRBV9
CDR3: CASSHPRAGGNEKLFF
DNA: TGTGCCAGCAGCCATCCGAGGGCAGGGGGGAATGAAAAACTGTTTTTT

D: .
J: TRBJ1-1
size: .
V: TRBV3-1/TRBV3-2
CDR3: CASSPVEGNTEAFF
DNA: TGTGCCAGCAGCCCCGTAGAGGGGAACACTGAAGCTTTCTTT

D: .
J: TRBJ2-5
size: .
V: TRBV7-8
CDR3: CASSLGGAGRETQYF
DNA: TGTGCCAGCAGCTTAGGCGGGGCAGGGCGAGAGACCCAGTACTTC

D: .
J: TRBJ2-7
size: .
V: TRBV14
CDR3: CASSQGAAGSYEQYF
DNA: TGTGCCAGCAGCCAAGGTGCGGCCGGCTCCTACGAGCAGTACTTC

D: TRBD1
J: TRBJ1-3
size: few
V: TRBV6-5
CDR3: CASSFTGGGRNTIYF
DNA: TGTGCCAGCAGTTTTACAGGGGGCGGTCGAAACACCATATATTTT